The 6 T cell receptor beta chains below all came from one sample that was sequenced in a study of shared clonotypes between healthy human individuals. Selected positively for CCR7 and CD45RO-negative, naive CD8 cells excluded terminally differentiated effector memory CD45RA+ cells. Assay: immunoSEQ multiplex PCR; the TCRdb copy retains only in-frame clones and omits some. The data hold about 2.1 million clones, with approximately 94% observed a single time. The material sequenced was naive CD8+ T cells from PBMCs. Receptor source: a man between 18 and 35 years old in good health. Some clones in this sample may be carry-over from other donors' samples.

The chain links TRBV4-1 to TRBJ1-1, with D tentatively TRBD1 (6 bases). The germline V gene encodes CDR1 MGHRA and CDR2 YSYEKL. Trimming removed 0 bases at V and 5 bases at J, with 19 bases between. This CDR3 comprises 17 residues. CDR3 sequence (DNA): TGCGCCAGCAGCCAAGAGGGGGCAGGTTGGGTAAAGACTGAAGCTTTCTTT. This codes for CASSQEGAGWVKTEAFF.

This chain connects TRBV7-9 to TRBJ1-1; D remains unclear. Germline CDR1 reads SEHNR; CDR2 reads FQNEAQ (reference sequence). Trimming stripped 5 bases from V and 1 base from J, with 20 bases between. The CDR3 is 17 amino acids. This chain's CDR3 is CASSTHTRWGENTEAFF. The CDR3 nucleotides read TGTGCCAGCAGCACTCATACCCGGTGGGGAGAGAACACTGAAGCTTTCTTT.

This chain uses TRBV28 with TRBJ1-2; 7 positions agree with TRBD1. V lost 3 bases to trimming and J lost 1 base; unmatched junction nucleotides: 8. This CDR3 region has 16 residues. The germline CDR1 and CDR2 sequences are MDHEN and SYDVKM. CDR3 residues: CASSLNRGGFNYGYTF. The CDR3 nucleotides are TGTGCCAGCAGTTTGAACAGGGGCGGGTTTAACTATGGCTACACCTTC.

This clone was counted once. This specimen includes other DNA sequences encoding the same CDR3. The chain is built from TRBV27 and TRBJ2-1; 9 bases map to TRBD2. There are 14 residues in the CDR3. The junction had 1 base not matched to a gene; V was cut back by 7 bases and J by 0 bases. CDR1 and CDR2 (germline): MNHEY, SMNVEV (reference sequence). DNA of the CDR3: TGTGCCAGCACAGCGGGAGGCTCCTACAATGAGCAGTTCTTC. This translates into CASTAGGSYNEQFF.

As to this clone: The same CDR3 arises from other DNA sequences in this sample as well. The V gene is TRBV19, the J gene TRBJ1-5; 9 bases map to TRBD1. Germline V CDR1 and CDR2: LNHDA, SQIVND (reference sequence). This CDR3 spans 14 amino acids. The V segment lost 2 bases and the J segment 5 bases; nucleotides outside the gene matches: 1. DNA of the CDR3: TGTGCCAGTAGTATAAGGGACAGGGATCAGCCCCAGCATTTT. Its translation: CASSIRDRDQPQHF.

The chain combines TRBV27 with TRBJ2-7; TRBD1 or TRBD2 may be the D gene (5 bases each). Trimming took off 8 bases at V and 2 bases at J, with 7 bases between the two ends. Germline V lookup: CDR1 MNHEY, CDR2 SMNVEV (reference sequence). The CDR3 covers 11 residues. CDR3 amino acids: CASGTPYEQYF. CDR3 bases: TGTGCCAGCGGGACCCCCTACGAGCAGTACTTC.